The 10 T cell receptor beta chains given below trace back to one sample, sequenced in a study of human T cells and chemical hapten exposure. From the RACE reads, TCRdb called clonotypes with MiXCR, one entry per CDR3 protein. In the table there are some 57,000 distinct CDR3 sequences, around a tenth of which are singletons. Sample time point: pre-sensitization, week 0. The treatment was: therapeutic diphenylcyclopropenone sensitization with weekly scalp DPC. The authors extracted total RNA from unfractionated whole blood. The material was whole blood, obtained in connection with sensitization to the hapten diphenylcyclopropenone (DPC). These receptors were taken from a woman between 25 and 40 years old with alopecia areata. Some clones in this sample may be carry-over from other donors' samples.

This clonotype occurred a few times. V gene TRBV20-1 combines with J gene TRBJ2-7; 11 bases fit TRBD2. Looked up from germline, CDR1 is DFQATT and CDR2 is SNEGSKA (reference sequence). CDR3 length equals 14 residues. Trimming cost V 5 bases and J 0 bases; bases outside gene matches: 3. CDR3 residues: CSAPGTSGSYEQYF. In nucleotides, the CDR3 is TGCAGTGCTCCCGGGACTAGCGGCTCCTACGAGCAGTACTTC.

The rearrangement links TRBV7-2 to TRBJ1-3, with D uncertain. Trimming left V 5 bases short and J 1 base short, with 9 bases between. CDR3 size: 14 residues. Germline loops: CDR1 SGHTA, CDR2 FQGNSA. The CDR3 loop reads CASSRSRSGNTIYF. DNA of the CDR3: TGTGCCAGCAGCCGGAGCAGGTCTGGAAACACCATATATTTT.

This clonotype was seen more than once but under ten times. The chain recombines TRBV7-2 with TRBJ2-1, with D possibly TRBD2 on 6 matching bases. The germline gives CDR1 SGHTA, CDR2 FQGNSA. The V end was cut by 3 bases, the J end by 4 bases, with 10 bases between. The CDR3 contains 14 residues. CDR3 region: CASSFGLCYNEQFF. The CDR3 nucleotides are TGTGCCAGCAGCTTCGGACTATGTTACAATGAGCAGTTCTTC.

This clonotype was found a few times. V is TRBV6-6 and J is TRBJ1-3; 7 bases align to TRBD1. Germline V gene data show CDR1 as MNHNY and CDR2 as SVGAGI (reference sequence). V was pared by 4 bases and J by 8 bases, with 8 bases of the junction left unmatched. The CDR3 sequence is 14 residues long. The CDR3 bases are TGTGCCAGCAGTTTCTCTGACAGGGAGGACACCATATATTTT. Translation: CASSFSDREDTIYF.

This clonotype turned up a few times. The rearrangement uses TRBV7-2 and TRBJ1-4, with TRBD1 as a possible D gene (5 bases). The CDR3 is made up of 13 amino acids. Germline CDR1 reads SGHTA; CDR2 reads FQGNSA. V lost 1 base, J lost 7 bases, and 7 bases lay in between. CDR3 nucleotides: TGTGCCAGCAGCTTAGTGGGACGTGAAAAACTGTTTTTT. It specifies CASSLVGREKLFF.

This clonotype has a count of ten or more. The chain is built from TRBV30 and TRBJ1-3, with D hard to call. In germline, CDR1 is GTSNPN, CDR2 SVGIG (reference sequence). Trimming removed 3 bases at V and 4 bases at J, with 4 bases between. There are 11 residues in the CDR3. The CDR3 nucleotides read TGTGCCTGGAGCCACGGAAACACCATATATTTT. This translates into CAWSHGNTIYF.

CDR3 nucleotides: TGTGCCAGCAGCAACTTACAACGAAATCACAACACTGAAGCTTTCTTT. Translation: CASSNLQRNHNTEAFF. This chain joins TRBV21-1 and TRBJ1-1. TRBV21-1 is a pseudogene. This CDR3 has 16 amino acids.

This clonotype was counted at least ten times. This rearrangement joins TRBV20-1 to TRBJ1-6; D is unresolved. V lost 2 bases and J lost 3, with 11 bases in between. The CDR3 loop spans 15 amino acids. Looked up from germline, CDR1 is DFQATT and CDR2 is SNEGSKA (reference sequence). The CDR3 DNA is TGCAGTGCTAGACCGCGGGAGATCTATAATTCACCCCTCCACTTT. Amino acids: CSARPREIYNSPLHF.

This clonotype was detected many times. The chain carries TRBV5-1 and TRBJ2-1; perhaps TRBD1 as D (6 bases). This CDR3 region has 13 residues. Germline V gene data show CDR1 as SGHRS and CDR2 as YFSETQ. The V end was cut by 1 base, the J end by 8 bases, with 10 bases between. The CDR3, as DNA: TGCGCCAGCAGCTTGAAGGGGGACGATGAGCAGTTCTTC. Encoded protein: CASSLKGDDEQFF.

This clonotype was detected ten times or more. This chain joins TRBV7-2 and TRBJ1-1, with D maybe TRBD1 (6 bases). The CDR3 loop spans 13 amino acids. Trimming shortened V by 6 bases and J by 3 bases, and 11 bases separated the two germline ends. CDR1 and CDR2 (germline): SGHTA, FQGNSA. CDR3 protein: CASRPQGYTEAFF. The CDR3 bases are TGTGCCAGCAGGCCACAGGGTTACACTGAAGCTTTCTTT.